These 21 T cell receptor beta chains originate from one sample sequenced in a study of cytomegalovirus exposure and HLA in healthy donors. The protocol was immunoSEQ multiplex PCR, while the TCRdb copy is restricted to in-frame clones and leaves out a portion. Among about 220,000 clones, 88% were seen once, and the ten largest hold roughly 2.8%. Material for sequencing was PBMCs. The receptors shown here come from a woman younger than 35 in good health and CMV-seronegative.

The rearrangement links TRBV5-4 to TRBJ2-1; 7 bases are a match to TRBD2. This CDR3 contains 15 residues. Trimming at V came to 3 bases and at J to 7 bases, leaving 10 bases not matched to a gene. The germline V gene has CDR1 SGHNT and CDR2 YYREEE (reference sequence). In DNA form, the CDR3 reads TGTGCCAGCAGCTACAGCCTGGGGAGGGCGAATGAGCAGTTCTTC. Its protein is CASSYSLGRANEQFF.

The V call is TRBV4-3, the J call TRBJ2-7, with 13 bases lining up with TRBD2. Per the germline V gene, CDR1 is LGHNA and CDR2 is YSLEER. This CDR3 is built from 16 residues. Trimming cost V 3 bases and J 2 bases; bases outside gene matches: 4. The CDR3 bases are TGCGCCAGCAGCCAGCAACTAGCGGGAGGGCCCTACGAGCAGTACTTC. This translates into CASSQQLAGGPYEQYF.

The table lists this clone with a count of one. The V and J genes are TRBV6-1 and TRBJ2-7; no firm D call. V dropped 11 bases and J dropped 2 bases, with 10 bases sitting between them. This CDR3 has 11 residues. Germline loops: CDR1 MNHNS, CDR2 SASEGT. The CDR3 DNA is TGTGCCTCACGTGCGACCTACGAGCAGTACTTC. This translates into CASRATYEQYF.

The V gene is TRBV19, the J gene TRBJ1-5; TRBD1 matches at 7 bases. The CDR3 consists of 14 residues. Germline V CDR1 and CDR2: LNHDA, SQIVND (reference sequence). J gave up 7 bases and V 2 bases, and 5 bases lay outside the gene matches. The CDR3 coding sequence is TGTGCCAGTAGTATATTACAGGGGACGCAGCCCCAGCATTTT. Translated, it gives CASSILQGTQPQHF.

The chain is built from TRBV2 and TRBJ1-3, with D possibly TRBD1 on 5 matching bases. Germline V gene sequence: CDR1 SNHLY, CDR2 FYNNEI. V shed 7 bases and J shed 4 bases, with 17 bases lying between them. The CDR3 loop spans 15 amino acids. The chain's CDR3 is CASNQGFQSGNTIYF. Here the CDR3 DNA reads TGTGCCAGCAATCAGGGTTTTCAGTCGGGAAACACCATATATTTT.

This chain uses TRBV2 with TRBJ1-1; D unresolved. The germline CDR1 and CDR2 sequences are SNHLY and FYNNEI. Trimming took off 0 bases at V and 1 base at J, with 9 bases between the two ends. The CDR3 spans 15 residues. For the CDR3, the DNA is TGTGCCAGCAGTGAAGCTATGGGAGCGAACACTGAAGCTTTCTTT. Translating it yields CASSEAMGANTEAFF.

The V gene is TRBV7-9, the J gene TRBJ2-5; TRBD1 agrees at 8 bases. Germline CDR1 and CDR2: SEHNR and FQNEAQ (reference sequence). The CDR3 is 15 residues long. J lost 7 bases, V lost 3 bases, and 10 bases had no gene match. The CDR3 nucleotides are TGTGCCAGCAGCTTGGACCAGGGGGCTTTCGGGACCCAGTACTTC. Translating it yields CASSLDQGAFGTQYF.

The chain is built from TRBV7-9 and TRBJ2-7; weak D call: TRBD1 (6 bases). The CDR3 runs to 16 residues. Germline V lookup: CDR1 SEHNR, CDR2 FQNEAQ (reference sequence). V shed 5 bases and J shed 5 bases, with 22 bases lying between them. The CDR3 nucleotides are TGTGCCAGCAGCCCACGAGTTCCTGGGGCAGGGGACGAGCAGTACTTC. Its translation: CASSPRVPGAGDEQYF.

The chain couples TRBV10-2 to TRBJ2-7, with TRBD1 matching 8 bases. J lost 1 base, V lost 4 bases, and 6 bases had no gene match. The CDR3 consists of 15 residues. Germline CDR1 and CDR2: WSHSY and SAAADI. The CDR3 region is CASSVGTGNSYEQYF. CDR3 sequence (DNA): TGCGCCAGCAGTGTCGGGACAGGAAATTCCTACGAGCAGTACTTC.

The J gene is TRBJ2-7, the V gene TRBV2; 8 bases map to TRBD2. The CDR3 runs to 17 residues. Germline lookup yields CDR1 SNHLY and CDR2 FYNNEI. V was pared by 6 bases and J by 2 bases, with 15 bases of the junction left unmatched. The CDR3 sequence: CASRGAWSGGPPYEQYF. The CDR3 DNA follows: TGTGCCAGCAGGGGGGCATGGAGCGGGGGCCCCCCCTACGAGCAGTACTTC.

This rearrangement joins TRBV7-2 to TRBJ2-5; weak D call: TRBD1 (6 bases). V lost 3 bases and J 4 bases, leaving 15 bases between the germline ends. The CDR3 runs 15 residues. From germline, CDR1 is SGHTA and CDR2 FQGNSA. The CDR3 reads CASSFPSGVRETQYF. The CDR3 DNA reads TGTGCCAGCAGCTTCCCCTCAGGGGTGAGAGAGACCCAGTACTTC.

This chain links TRBV4-2 with TRBJ2-1; 12 bases fit TRBD2. This CDR3 region has 19 residues. V gave up 0 bases and J gave up 9 bases; unmatched junction bases: 15. Germline V gene data show CDR1 as LGHNA and CDR2 as YNFKEQ. CDR3 in DNA: TGTGCCAGCAGCCAAGATCGGGCTAGCGGGAGGGCCGGGTGGGTTGAGCAGTTCTTC. Translated: CASSQDRASGRAGWVEQFF.

The rearrangement joins TRBV5-4 to TRBJ2-7; D possibly corresponds to TRBD1 (5 bases). The ends were cut back, 5 bases at V and 6 bases at J, with 18 bases in the middle. The germline gives CDR1 SGHNT, CDR2 YYREEE (reference sequence). The CDR3 extends over 14 amino acids. The CDR3 reads CASRSTGRAIEQYF. The CDR3 bases are TGTGCCAGCAGGTCAACAGGCAGGGCCATCGAGCAGTACTTC.

Of note for this clone: Different DNA sequences within this sample yield the same CDR3. The chain carries TRBV6-1 and TRBJ1-1; a weak D match, TRBD1 (6 bases). Germline V gene lookup returns CDR1 MNHNS and CDR2 SASEGT. CDR3 length: 13 amino acids. The V gene lost 4 bases and the J gene lost 3 bases, with 9 bases spanning the gap. CDR3 sequence (DNA): TGTGCCAGCAGTGGTCAGGGGTACACTGAAGCTTTCTTT. Residues: CASSGQGYTEAFF.

The CDR3 DNA reads TGTGCCAGCTCACCGAACAGGATTAGAAAACTGTTTTTT. Its protein is CASSPNRIRKLFF. This chain connects TRBV18 to TRBJ1-4; D perhaps matches TRBD1 (5 bases). Trimming took 3 bases from V and 10 from J, leaving 12 bases between them. The germline V gene encodes CDR1 KGHSH and CDR2 LQKENI. CDR3 length: 13 amino acids.

This rearrangement joins TRBV7-2 to TRBJ2-1, with 7 nucleotides matching TRBD1. The germline CDR1 and CDR2 sequences are SGHTA and FQGNSA. The CDR3 length is 15 residues. V lost 3 bases and J lost 8; bases outside the gene matches: 10. The CDR3 DNA reads as TGTGCCAGCAGCTTGGGACGCGACAGGGCGTATGAGCAGTTCTTC. Protein sequence: CASSLGRDRAYEQFF. Combining the CDR3 with reference TRBV7-2 and TRBJ2-1 gives the whole variable domain GAGVSQSPSNKVTEKGKDVELRCDPISGHTALYWYRQSLGQGLEFLIYFQGNSAPDKSGLPSDRFSAERTGGSVSTLTIQRTQQEDSAVYLCASSLGRDRAYEQFFGPGTRLTVL.

This clone was detected once. The V call is TRBV7-6, the J call TRBJ1-5, with D possibly being TRBD1 (6 bases). Germline V gene lookup returns CDR1 SGHVS and CDR2 FNYEAQ. The CDR3 contains 15 residues. V lost 1 base, J lost 3 bases, and 10 bases lay in between. The CDR3 nucleotides read TGTGCCAGCAGCTTAGACTCAGGGGCCAATCAGCCCCAGCATTTT. Protein product: CASSLDSGANQPQHF.

The chain carries TRBV7-8 and TRBJ2-1; D is perhaps TRBD2 (6 bases). Looked up from germline, CDR1 is SGHVS and CDR2 is FQNEAQ. Trimming stripped 4 bases from V and 3 bases from J, with 13 bases between. This CDR3 comprises 15 residues. CDR3 protein: CASSSQRRGYNEQFF. The CDR3 nucleotides read TGTGCCAGCAGCTCGCAGCGGAGGGGCTACAATGAGCAGTTCTTC.

This chain links TRBV11-2 with TRBJ2-3; 8 bases map to TRBD2. Germline V CDR1 and CDR2: SGHAT, FQNNGV. J lost 4 bases, V lost 0 bases, and 6 bases had no gene match. This CDR3 comprises 16 residues. CDR3 protein: CASSLDYQRESDTQYF. In DNA, the CDR3 is TGTGCCAGCAGCTTAGATTATCAGCGGGAGTCAGATACGCAGTATTTT.

J is TRBJ2-3 and V is TRBV27; 7 bases are a match to TRBD1. There are 13 residues in the CDR3. With 6 bases clipped from V and 4 bases from J, the junction kept 4 bases outside the gene matches. Germline V gives CDR1 MNHEY, CDR2 SMNVEV (reference sequence). CDR3 amino acids: CASRGQNSDTQYF. DNA for the CDR3: TGTGCCAGCAGGGGACAGAACTCAGATACGCAGTATTTT.

This rearrangement joins TRBV2 to TRBJ2-5; 10 positions agree with TRBD2. From germline, CDR1 is SNHLY and CDR2 FYNNEI. This CDR3 has 17 residues. Trimming cost V 4 bases and J 4 bases; bases outside gene matches: 12. The chain's CDR3 is CASSALTSGPGRETQYF. CDR3 nucleotide sequence: TGTGCCAGCAGTGCCCTGACTAGCGGGCCTGGGCGAGAGACCCAGTACTTC.